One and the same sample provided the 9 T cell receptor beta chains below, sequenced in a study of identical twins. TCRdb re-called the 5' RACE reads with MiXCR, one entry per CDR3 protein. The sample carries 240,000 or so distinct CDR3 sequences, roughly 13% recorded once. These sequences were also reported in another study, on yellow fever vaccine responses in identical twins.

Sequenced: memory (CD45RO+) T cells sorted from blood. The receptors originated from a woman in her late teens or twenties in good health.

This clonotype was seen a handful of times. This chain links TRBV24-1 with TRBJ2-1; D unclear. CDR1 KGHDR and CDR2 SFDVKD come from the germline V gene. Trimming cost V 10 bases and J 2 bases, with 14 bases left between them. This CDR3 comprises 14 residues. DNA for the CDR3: TGTGCCACTGCGAAGACGGAGACCTACAATGAGCAGTTCTTC. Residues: CATAKTETYNEQFF.

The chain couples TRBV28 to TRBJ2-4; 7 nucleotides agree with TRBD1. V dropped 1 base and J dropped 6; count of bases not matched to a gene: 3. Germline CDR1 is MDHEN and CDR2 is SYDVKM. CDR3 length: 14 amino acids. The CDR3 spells CASSLSGQLNIQYF. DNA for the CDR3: TGTGCCAGCAGTTTATCGGGACAGCTAAACATTCAGTACTTC.

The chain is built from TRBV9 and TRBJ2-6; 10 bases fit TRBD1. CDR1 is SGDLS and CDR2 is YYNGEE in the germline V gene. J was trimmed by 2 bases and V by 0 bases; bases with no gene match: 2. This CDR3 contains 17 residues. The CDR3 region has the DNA TGTGCCAGCAGCGTAGATGACAGGGGGCCTGGGGCCAACGTCCTGACTTTC. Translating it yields CASSVDDRGPGANVLTF.

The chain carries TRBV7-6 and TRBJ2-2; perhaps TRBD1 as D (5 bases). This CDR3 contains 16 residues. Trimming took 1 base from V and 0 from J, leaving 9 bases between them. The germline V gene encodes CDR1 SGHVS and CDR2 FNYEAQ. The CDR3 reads CASSLEAQANTGELFF. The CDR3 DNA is TGTGCCAGCAGCTTAGAGGCACAGGCGAACACCGGGGAGCTGTTTTTT.

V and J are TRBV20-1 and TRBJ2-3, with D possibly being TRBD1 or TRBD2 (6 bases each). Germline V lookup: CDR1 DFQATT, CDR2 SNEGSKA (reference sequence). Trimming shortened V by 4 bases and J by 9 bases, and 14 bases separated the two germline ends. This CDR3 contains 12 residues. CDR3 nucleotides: TGCAGTGCTAAGGGGGGCGGTTGGACGCAGTATTTT. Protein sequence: CSAKGGGWTQYF.

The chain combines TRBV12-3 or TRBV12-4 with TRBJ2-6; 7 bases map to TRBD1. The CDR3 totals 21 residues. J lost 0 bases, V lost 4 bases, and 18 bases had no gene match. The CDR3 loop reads CASSSYRGQPTQSSGANVLTF. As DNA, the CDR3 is TGTGCCAGCAGTTCATACCGGGGACAGCCAACTCAGAGCTCTGGGGCCAACGTCCTGACTTTC.

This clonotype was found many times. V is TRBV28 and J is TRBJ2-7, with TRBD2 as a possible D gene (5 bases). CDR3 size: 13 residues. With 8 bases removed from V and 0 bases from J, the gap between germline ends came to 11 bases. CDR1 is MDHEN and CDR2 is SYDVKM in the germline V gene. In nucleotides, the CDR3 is TGTGCCAGCGGAGGCAGCGGCTCCTACGAGCAGTACTTC. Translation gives CASGGSGSYEQYF.

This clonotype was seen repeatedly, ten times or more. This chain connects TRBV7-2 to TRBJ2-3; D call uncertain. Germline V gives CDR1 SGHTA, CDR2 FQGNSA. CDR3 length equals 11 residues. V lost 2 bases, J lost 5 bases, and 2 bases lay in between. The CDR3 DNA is TGTGCCAGCAGCTTAATAGATACGCAGTATTTT. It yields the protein CASSLIDTQYF.

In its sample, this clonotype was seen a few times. The CDR3 sequence is CSAQPGQSIEQFF. CDR3 bases: TGCAGTGCTCAGCCGGGACAGTCAATTGAGCAGTTCTTC. This rearrangement joins TRBV20-1 to TRBJ2-1; TRBD1 matches at 7 bases. The CDR3 runs to 13 residues. Per germline, CDR1 DFQATT and CDR2 SNEGSKA (reference sequence). V trimming: 5 bases; J trimming: 9 bases; junction bases outside the gene matches: 10.